The rows below give T cell receptor beta chains drawn from one sample of a study of control samples from healthy donors and cancer patients. This table comes from immunoSEQ multiplex PCR, and its TCRdb copy is limited to in-frame clones, with some not included. The data contain some 410,000 clones, over 75% of them seen just once; the ten biggest clones take up 5% to 8%. What was sequenced was PBMCs. These receptors were collected from a man between 40 and 49 years old with head and neck cancer. Each CDR3 is given with its conserved first and last residue. Some rows have no size entry. The others give once, few or many, or a class for an expanded clone.

V gene	clone size	J gene	CDR3 protein
TRBV19	NA	TRBJ2-3	CASNPLAGADDTQYF
TRBV28	NA	TRBJ1-2	CASSFLGQGYGYTF
TRBV4-3	NA	TRBJ2-5	CASSLEQGYRETQYF
TRBV4-1	NA	TRBJ2-7	CASSFIDRGRDEQYF
TRBV5-6	NA	TRBJ2-1	CASSGQSSYNEQFF
TRBV3-1/TRBV3-2	NA	TRBJ2-7	CASSQDKVLGAGEQYF
TRBV3-1/TRBV3-2	NA	TRBJ2-6	CASSPGLAGGNGANVLTF
TRBV19	NA	TRBJ2-1	CASSIGRNEQFF
TRBV7-9	NA	TRBJ1-1	CASRLQGSNTEAFF
TRBV6-5	NA	TRBJ1-2	CASSYRPGQGNYGYTF
TRBV6-5	NA	TRBJ1-2	CASSWSRQGNNGYTF
TRBV4-3	NA	TRBJ1-5	CASSQARSGQPQHF
TRBV11-3	NA	TRBJ2-7	CASSFGPSYEQYF
TRBV5-1	NA	TRBJ1-5	CASRGGTHSNQPQHF
TRBV25-1	NA	TRBJ1-2	CASSEDGVWGPNGYTF
TRBV7-9	once	TRBJ2-7	CASSLAATGSGHYEQYF
TRBV11-1	few	TRBJ1-3	CASSLIRSGNTIYF
TRBV3-1/TRBV3-2	NA	TRBJ2-1	CASSQRLGQTSYNEQFF
TRBV6-2/TRBV6-3	few	TRBJ2-2	CASSYPSGNTGELFF
TRBV11-2	NA	TRBJ1-1	CASSLAGASVTEAFF
TRBV12-3/TRBV12-4	NA	TRBJ1-1	CASQVRLDTEAFF
TRBV5-1	NA	TRBJ2-1	CASSLGGTVGSYNEQFF
TRBV24-1	NA	TRBJ2-7	CATRPKRGEQYF
TRBV19	once	TRBJ1-2	CASSNRVNFYGYTF
TRBV30	NA	TRBJ2-3	CAWSRGGITDTQYF
TRBV7-7	NA	TRBJ2-3	CASSPGTSTDTQYF
TRBV12-5	NA	TRBJ1-6	CASGPLIEGLTNSPLHF
TRBV28	NA	TRBJ1-2	CASSLGQSYGYTF